The 2 T cell receptor beta chains below all came from one sample that was sequenced in a study of cytomegalovirus exposure and HLA in healthy donors. Primers for the PCR totalled 60 Vbeta and 13 Jbeta. Sequencing used immunoSEQ multiplex PCR; TCRdb keeps in-frame clones, though not all of them. The profile shows 90,000 or so clones, around 82% of them singletons. Sequencing was carried out using PBMCs. These receptors all come from a man aged 25 to 45 in good health and CMV-seropositive.

J is TRBJ2-2 and V is TRBV30; no clear D. Trimming shortened V by 4 bases and J by 4 bases, and 13 bases separated the two germline ends. CDR1 is GTSNPN and CDR2 is SVGIG in the germline V gene (reference sequence). CDR3 length: 14 residues. CDR3 residues: CAWNRFVSTGELFF. CDR3 in DNA: TGTGCCTGGAACCGATTCGTTAGCACCGGGGAGCTGTTTTTT.

The V call is TRBV9, the J call TRBJ2-1; the D gene is possibly TRBD1 (5 bases). The CDR3 is 16 residues long. Trimming took off 0 bases at V and 2 bases at J, with 12 bases between the two ends. The germline V gene has CDR1 SGDLS and CDR2 YYNGEE. CDR3 region: CASSVGRARTYNEQFF. The CDR3 nucleotides are TGTGCCAGCAGCGTAGGCAGGGCGAGAACCTACAATGAGCAGTTCTTC.